The 12 T cell receptor beta chains reported below all come from one sample, sequenced in a study of cytomegalovirus exposure and HLA in healthy donors. Clones were sequenced by immunoSEQ multiplex PCR, and TCRdb holds only the in-frame ones, with some missing. The table lists about 400,000 clones, roughly 89% of them singletons. The specimen sequenced was PBMCs. The receptors here all came from a woman younger than 30 in good health and CMV-seronegative.

The V gene is TRBV6-6, the J gene TRBJ2-2, with TRBD1 identical over 8 bases. This CDR3 comprises 16 residues. Losses at the gene ends were 6 bases for V and 3 bases for J; bases not matched to a gene: 9. Germline lookup yields CDR1 MNHNY and CDR2 SVGAGI (reference sequence). The DNA of the CDR3 is TGTGCCAGCAGCCACATAGGACAGGGTTACACCGGGGAGCTGTTTTTT. Translating gives CASSHIGQGYTGELFF.

The chain combines TRBV27 with TRBJ1-3, with D possibly being TRBD1 (5 bases). The CDR3 runs 13 residues. The ends were cut back, 0 bases at V and 7 bases at J, with 7 bases in the middle. Germline V gene sequence: CDR1 MNHEY, CDR2 SMNVEV (reference sequence). CDR3 amino acids: CASSLSRGNTIYF. CDR3 bases: TGTGCCAGCAGTTTATCAAGGGGCAACACCATATATTTT.

For the CDR3, the DNA is TGTGCCTGGAGTCCCAAGCGGGACCTGGGCGAGCCCCAGCATTTT. It translates to CAWSPKRDLGEPQHF. The gene calls are TRBV30 and TRBJ1-5; a weak D match, TRBD1 (5 bases). This CDR3 is built from 15 residues. V lost 2 bases and J lost 8, with 19 bases in between. Germline V CDR1 and CDR2: GTSNPN, SVGIG (reference sequence).

V and J are TRBV25-1 and TRBJ1-2; a possible D gene is TRBD1 (5 bases). V was clipped by 2 bases and J by 4 bases, with 11 bases between them. CDR3 length equals 14 residues. Germline CDR1 reads MGHDK; CDR2 reads SYGVNS. The DNA for the CDR3 is TGTGCCAGCAGTGAAAGCCTCCAGGGCTATGGCTACACCTTC. Its protein is CASSESLQGYGYTF.

A few counts support this clone. The CDR3 region is CASSLRGAAEAFF. Written as DNA, the CDR3 is TGTGCCAGCAGCTTGAGAGGCGCGGCTGAAGCTTTCTTT. The V and J genes are TRBV5-5 and TRBJ1-1; D not certain. The V gene's germline CDR1 is SGHKS and CDR2 YYEKEE (reference sequence). CDR3 size: 13 residues. V dropped 1 base and J dropped 6 bases, with 10 bases sitting between them.

V and J are TRBV6-4 and TRBJ2-1; the D is unclear. Germline CDR1 MRHNA, CDR2 SNTAGT. V dropped 2 bases and J dropped 0 bases, with 11 bases sitting between them. CDR3 length: 16 amino acids. The CDR3 DNA reads TGTGCCAGCAGTGACCTTGCACAGAGCTCCTACAATGAGCAGTTCTTC. Translated: CASSDLAQSSYNEQFF.

This chain joins TRBV5-1 and TRBJ1-3; 12 bases line up with TRBD1. Germline V lookup: CDR1 SGHRS, CDR2 YFSETQ. V was pared by 4 bases and J by 8 bases, with 10 bases of the junction left unmatched. The CDR3 has 16 residues. The CDR3 loop is CASSHGTGGLRDTIYF. In DNA form, the CDR3 reads TGCGCCAGCAGCCACGGGACAGGGGGCTTAAGGGACACCATATATTTT.

The CDR3 is CASSLSTGKDTQYF. The CDR3 DNA reads as TGTGCCAGCAGTTTGTCGACAGGGAAAGATACGCAGTATTTT. The chain is built from TRBV27 and TRBJ2-3; TRBD1 matches at 7 bases. This CDR3 has 14 amino acids. The trim removed 3 bases at V and 5 bases at J, leaving 5 bases unmatched. Germline CDR1 is MNHEY and CDR2 is SMNVEV (reference sequence).

The genes are TRBV30 and TRBJ2-7, with a tentative D call TRBD1 (6 bases). V was pared by 3 bases and J by 2 bases, with 11 bases between. The germline V gene encodes CDR1 GTSNPN and CDR2 SVGIG (reference sequence). CDR3 length: 13 residues. The DNA of the CDR3 is TGTGCCTGGAGGGACAGCAACCCCTACGAGCAGTACTTC. It codes for CAWRDSNPYEQYF.

The rearrangement joins TRBV29-1 to TRBJ2-7, with 11 bases aligning to TRBD1. This CDR3 contains 12 residues. V shed 7 bases, J shed 7 bases, and the junction held 6 bases outside the gene matches. CDR1 and CDR2 (germline): SQVTM, ANQGSEA. CDR3 bases: TGCAGCGCTGGACAGGGGGCTGAAGAGCAGTACTTC. Protein: CSAGQGAEEQYF.

V gene TRBV27 combines with J gene TRBJ2-2, with TRBD2 matching 10 bases. Unmatched junction bases numbered 9, after V lost 5 bases and J lost 0 bases. The CDR3 totals 18 residues. Germline-derived CDR1 and CDR2 are MNHEY and SMNVEV (reference sequence). CDR3 DNA: TGTGCCAGCAGTCTACACCCTGGACTAGCGGCGAACACCGGGGAGCTGTTTTTT. This encodes CASSLHPGLAANTGELFF.

CDR3: CASSSDMGNYGYTF. CDR3 sequence (DNA): TGTGCCAGCAGCTCCGACATGGGCAACTATGGCTACACCTTC. V usage is TRBV6-5 and J usage is TRBJ1-2; D is unclear. V gave up 6 bases and J gave up 2 bases, with 13 bases separating them. This CDR3 contains 14 residues. From germline, CDR1 is MNHEY and CDR2 SVGAGI.